This T cell receptor (beta chain) was obtained from a study of T cell clusters in autoimmune cytopenias (dated by TCRdb to between 2018 and 2021). About the investigation overall: TRB sequencing reached a median depth of around 50,000 reads per sample and yielded a median of approximately 2,400 distinct TRB clonotypes per sample. Alongside healthy, CLL and autoimmune hepatitis controls, autoimmune cytopenia patients had their peripheral blood TRB and IGH repertoires sequenced at active disease and again during treatment follow-up. The goal of the study was to find out whether patients with autoimmune cytopenia have a disease-specific immune repertoire signature that could be used as a blood-based biomarker. What the authors observed across the whole study: The cluster-lack signature was not observed for secondary cytopenia versus CLL, as the signature was apparently masked by the dominant lymphoma-associated repertoire. Almost three-fold more exclusive TRB clusters were observed in healthy donors than in active autoimmune hepatitis patients, consistent with an autoimmunity-wide signature. The TRB repertoire shifts, including less even repertoires in secondary cytopenia and CLL, mostly reflected lymphoma bias and not autoimmunity. The GLIPH analysis suggested a lack of physiological T cell clusters in primary autoimmune cytopenia patients, since roughly 49 clusters were exclusive to healthy donors whereas approximately 17 were exclusive to patients. The T cell clusters were only ever defined in silico, so experimental validation of their functional role was still needed.

As to this clonotype: There is no known antigen for this receptor.

Per sample, approximately 270 ng of peripheral blood genomic DNA, some 40,000 genome equivalents, was used for TRB amplification. To amplify TRB rearrangements, a touch-down multiplex PCR protocol was run with the TRB-A and TRB-B primer pools combined in a single tube. Illumina adapters and sample indices were attached to the amplicons through two consecutive PCR reactions using Phusion HS II polymerase. Amplicons were gel-purified with the NucleoSpin Gel and PCR Clean-up kit, then quantified by Qubit and quality-checked on an Agilent 2100 Bioanalyzer. Sequencing of the libraries was performed on an Illumina MiSeq with 600-cycle, single-indexed, paired-end runs. As for how the authors treated the data: MiXCR version 2.1.12 with the default MiXCR reference library was used to align and assemble TRB reads. A clone was defined by each unique CDR3 nucleotide sequence, and analysis was restricted to productive sequences with at least two reads. Repertoire diversity was assessed by alpha-parameterized diversity profiles (alpha 0 to 5), including Shannon (alpha 1) and Simpson (alpha 2) indices, computed with an R script. Combinatorial TRB VJ usage was computed with the tcR package and compared between cohorts by principal component analysis with ade4. GLIPH clustering of TCRbeta CDR3s was carried out on cohort pairs matched by age and read depth, and cluster frequencies were compared by Wilcoxon test. Once TCRdb had reprocessed the reads, it stored one entry per CDR3 protein sequence and supplied no DNA. These V and J calls rely on TCRdb rather than the paper's analysis. The record for this sample contains several thousand distinct CDR3 sequences. In total, the top ten clones hold approximately 33% of the sample.

These data were also reused for a study on T cell repertoires in aging, cancer and after chemotherapy. The second study, in turn, reports: Donors spanned six age groups from 30 or younger to 70 or older, with at least three individuals per group. In the hematological group, paired pre- and post-chemotherapy samples were obtained from chronic lymphocytic leukemia patients treated with fludarabine- or bendamustine-based regimens. Several million TCR reads were contained in the full dataset. Significantly lower blood TCR diversity and higher clonality were observed in untreated patients with hematological or solid cancers than in age-matched healthy donors. Declining TCR diversity with age in healthy donors was mainly explained by loss of richness; in cancer patients, loss of evenness also contributed. In both cancer cohorts, the median generation probability rose over the chemotherapy interval, which suggests that the repertoire was reconstituted through rebound thymic output. According to the authors, the repertoire data do not permit conclusions about immunological memory after chemotherapy. Hematological cancer patients had infiltration of lymphoid organs, and this infiltration may itself impair thymic emigration or peripheral T cell expansion. The study profiled peripheral blood TCR beta repertoires from healthy donors and cancer patients to examine immunoaging and T cell reconstitution after chemotherapy. A cohort of over 200 cancer patients (approximately 91 with hematological and approximately 120 with solid cancers) was assembled, and about 95 healthy donors were included as a reference group. MiXCR versions 2.12 and 3.0.5 were used to process TRB sequences. The repertoire metrics were Shannon diversity, evenness, clonality (defined as one minus evenness), and alpha-parameterized diversity profiles covering alpha 0 to 5. The IGoR algorithm was used to calculate generation probabilities for clones in the paired samples taken before and after chemotherapy.

The sequencing sample was made of peripheral blood. The sequence derives from a human donor with an autoimmune cytopenia or autoimmune hepatitis (not recorded which).

The CDR3 here reads CASSVGVQGGDTEAFF. The sequence links TRBV9 to TRBJ1-1. From a lookup of the germline V gene, CDR1 and CDR2 are SGDLS and YYNGEE. The CDR3 sequence holds 16 residues, the cysteine and phenylalanine included. DNA is not recorded here.